A single sample is the source of the 18 T cell receptor beta chains below, sequenced in a study of regulatory T cells in long-lasting Graves disease. Documented time point: newly diagnosed GD, antithyroid drugs for less than 3 months. PBMC RNA served as the TCR library source. To make TCR beta libraries, researchers used iRepertoire HTBI primers and Arm-PCR of CDR3 regions. TCRdb reprocessed the multiplex PCR reads with MiXCR, giving one entry per CDR3 protein. The sample consists of more than 350,000 distinct CDR3 sequences, 14% to 15% of them appearing once. This same sample was also taken into another study, of T cells in Graves' hyperthyroidism and ophthalmopathy.

The sample here was peripheral blood mononuclear cells (PBMCs), taken at new diagnosis, from a patient treated with antithyroid drugs. The receptors derive from a woman aged 25 to 39 with Graves disease.

The chain's CDR3 is CATSDSPPSDEQFF. The CDR3 coding sequence is TGTGCCACCAGTGATTCACCTCCTTCCGATGAGCAGTTCTTC. V and J are TRBV24-1 and TRBJ2-1; D gene uncertain. This CDR3 has 14 amino acids. CDR1 is KGHDR, CDR2 SFDVKD, per germline. The V end lost 2 bases, the J end lost 8 bases, and 12 bases lay between the germline ends.

The chain employs TRBV11-2 and TRBJ1-3; no definite D call. V lost 5 bases and J lost 0, with 14 bases in between. The CDR3 has 16 residues. The germline V gene has CDR1 SGHAT and CDR2 FQNNGV. The CDR3 sequence: CASSAQEPYSGNTIYF. CDR3 sequence (DNA): TGTGCCAGCAGCGCCCAGGAACCTTACTCTGGAAACACCATATATTTT.

This clonotype was observed at least ten times. This rearrangement joins TRBV6-9 to TRBJ2-3; D unresolved. Germline CDR1 and CDR2: MNHGY and SVAAGI. The CDR3 totals 16 residues. The ends were cut back, 3 bases at V and 6 bases at J, with 19 bases in the middle. The DNA for the CDR3 is TGTGCCAGCAGTTACACCCCAACCGGCGGAGTCGATACGCAGTATTTT. Translating gives CASSYTPTGGVDTQYF.

In this sample, this clonotype turned up many times. Compared with germline, one end of the junction differs, possibly owing to a read error. The chain employs TRBV7-8 and TRBJ1-1; no clear D gene. Germline V gene lookup returns CDR1 SGHVS and CDR2 FQNEAQ. The CDR3 is made up of 15 amino acids. The CDR3 here is CASSLVENMNAEAFF. In DNA, the CDR3 is TGTGCCAGCAGCTTAGTAGAGAATATGAACGCTGAAGCTTTCTTT.

The CDR3 nucleotides read TGCAGTGCTAGACCTCGAATCCCCAACCCCCAGGGAGGTGGATCACCCCTCCACTTT. This codes for CSARPRIPNPQGGGSPLHF. This chain joins TRBV20-1 and TRBJ1-6, with D possibly being TRBD1 (5 bases). Trimming stripped 2 bases from V and 10 bases from J, with 30 bases between. This CDR3 region has 19 residues. Germline CDR1 reads DFQATT; CDR2 reads SNEGSKA (reference sequence).

This clonotype has more than one count but fewer than ten. V is TRBV5-4 and J is TRBJ2-2; D tentatively reads TRBD1 or TRBD2 (5 bases each). This CDR3 has 15 amino acids. Trimming removed 4 bases from V and 4 bases from J, with 14 bases in between. Germline V lookup: CDR1 SGHNT, CDR2 YYREEE (reference sequence). The CDR3 sequence: CASSRDVVGTGELFF. The DNA for the CDR3 is TGTGCCAGCAGCCGGGACGTAGTGGGCACCGGGGAGCTGTTTTTT.

In its sample, this clonotype was seen once. The J gene is TRBJ2-1, the V gene TRBV11-2; no firm D call. CDR3 size: 15 residues. Between the trimmed V and J ends, which lost 6 bases and 0 bases, there was a span of 12 bases. Germline values: CDR1 SGHAT, CDR2 FQNNGV. CDR3 nucleotide sequence: TGTGCCAGCAGTGAAAGACCTTACTCCTACAATGAGCAGTTCTTC. It specifies CASSERPYSYNEQFF.

In its sample, this clonotype was seen many times. The CDR3 DNA reads TGTGCCAGCAGCCAAGTAGAGTGGGAGCAGTACTTC. This gives the protein CASSQVEWEQYF. The chain joins TRBV14 to TRBJ2-7; D gene ambiguous. This CDR3 comprises 12 residues. Trimming took off 1 base at V and 7 bases at J, with 8 bases between the two ends. Germline CDR1 and CDR2: SGHDN and FVKESK.

This clonotype was found many times. The rearrangement uses TRBV28 and TRBJ2-3; 7 bases fit TRBD2. V lost 8 bases and J lost 2; bases outside the gene matches: 10. The germline V gene has CDR1 MDHEN and CDR2 SYDVKM. This CDR3 region has 15 residues. CDR3: CASQGLGLPTDTQYF. CDR3 DNA sequence: TGTGCCAGCCAAGGACTGGGACTACCCACAGATACGCAGTATTTT.

This clonotype was observed a few times. V and J are TRBV2 and TRBJ1-4; possibly TRBD1 for D (5 bases). This CDR3 has 16 residues. Looked up from germline, CDR1 is SNHLY and CDR2 is FYNNEI. The ends were cut back, 6 bases at V and 7 bases at J, with 21 bases in the middle. The CDR3 reads CASRARGQGKIEKLFF. CDR3 sequence (DNA): TGTGCCAGCAGGGCGAGGGGCCAAGGGAAAATTGAAAAACTGTTTTTT. The full variable domain, in which reference TRBV2 and TRBJ1-4 provide the parts outside the CDR3, is EPEVTQTPSHQVTQMGQEVILRCVPISNHLYFYWYRQILGQKVEFLVSFYNNEISEKSEIFDDQFSVERPDGSNFTLKIRSTKLEDSAMYFCASRARGQGKIEKLFFGSGTQLSVL.

The chain joins TRBV20-1 to TRBJ1-2; D uncertain. The CDR3 length is 13 residues. Germline V lookup: CDR1 DFQATT, CDR2 SNEGSKA (reference sequence). Trimming took 6 bases from V and 4 from J, leaving 15 bases between them. The CDR3 region has the DNA TGCAGTGCGGAAACCTGGGGTGGCTATGGCTACACCTTC. As protein: CSAETWGGYGYTF.

This clonotype was observed at least ten times. The V call is TRBV11-3, the J call TRBJ2-3, with D possibly TRBD1 on 6 matching bases. The assigned J gene may be wrong: the sequence end matches TRBJ2-5 better. Germline CDR1 and CDR2: SGHNT and YENEEA. CDR3 length: 17 amino acids. CDR3 in DNA: TGTGCCAGCAGCTCATCCAGAGACAGGTTGGAAATGTGGACCCAGTACTTC. It translates to CASSSSRDRLEMWTQYF.

The rearrangement links TRBV20-1 to TRBJ2-1; weak D call: TRBD2 (5 bases). V lost 1 base and J lost 0, with 16 bases in between. Looked up from germline, CDR1 is DFQATT and CDR2 is SNEGSKA (reference sequence). The CDR3 spans 17 residues. The CDR3 DNA reads as TGCAGTGCTAGAGTAGGGCTAGCCCTAAGCTCCTACAATGAGCAGTTCTTC. This gives the protein CSARVGLALSSYNEQFF.

V usage is TRBV3-1 and J usage is TRBJ2-3; 7 nucleotides match TRBD2. The germline CDR1 and CDR2 sequences are LGHDT and YNNKEL (reference sequence). With V trimmed by 1 base and J by 0 bases, 1 base remained unmatched. The length of the CDR3 is 15 residues. CDR3 loop: CASSQGEGSTDTQYF. The CDR3, as DNA: TGTGCCAGCAGCCAAGGGGAGGGCAGCACAGATACGCAGTATTTT.

This clonotype occurred many times. V gene TRBV28 combines with J gene TRBJ2-1; 7 nucleotides agree with TRBD1. Germline V CDR1 and CDR2: MDHEN, SYDVKM. Unmatched junction bases numbered 8, after V lost 6 bases and J lost 6 bases. CDR3 length: 14 amino acids. Here the CDR3 reads CASRLGGAANEQFF. DNA for the CDR3: TGTGCCAGCAGGCTAGGGGGCGCCGCCAATGAGCAGTTCTTC.

The gene calls are TRBV7-9 and TRBJ1-1, with TRBD1 matching over 7 bases. This CDR3 has 14 amino acids. CDR1 is SEHNR, CDR2 FQNEAQ, per germline (reference sequence). V was pared by 3 bases and J by 3 bases, with 4 bases of the junction left unmatched. As DNA, the CDR3 is TGTGCCAGCAGCTTTCGGGACAGCGACACTGAAGCTTTCTTT. It is translated as CASSFRDSDTEAFF.

This chain joins TRBV12-3 or TRBV12-4 and TRBJ1-4, with TRBD1 as a possible D gene (5 bases). Trimming pared 6 bases from V and 0 bases from J, leaving 17 bases between. The CDR3 has 17 amino acids. CDR3 residues: CASSYPETDATNEKLFF. The CDR3 nucleotides are TGTGCCAGCAGCTACCCCGAGACAGACGCAACTAATGAAAAACTGTTTTTT.

In its sample, this clonotype was seen many times. V usage is TRBV20-1 and J usage is TRBJ2-3, with D tentatively TRBD1 (5 bases). The CDR3 sequence is 14 residues long. V lost 4 bases, J lost 9 bases, and 20 bases lay in between. In germline, CDR1 is DFQATT, CDR2 SNEGSKA (reference sequence). CDR3 protein: CSAKRASVWGTQYF. CDR3 in DNA: TGCAGTGCTAAACGGGCAAGCGTTTGGGGCACGCAGTATTTT.